These T cell receptor beta chains were read from a single sample in a study of blood T cells in healthy people across ages. Each CDR3 protein gets one entry after TCRdb re-called the 5' RACE reads with MiXCR. The data show hundreds of thousands of distinct CDR3 sequences, about 55% seen once. Material: blood. Receptor source: a man in his sixties in good health. The conserved cysteine and the conserved F or W are not part of the CDR3 here.

TRBV27 ASSLALGYEQY
TRBV10-1 ASSGGGGSYEQY
TRBV25-1 ASSDRLRPDRGNSPLH
TRBV7-2 ASSREGGAVYNEQY
TRBV5-1 ASSGGTSGAETQY
TRBV9 ASSVAWSAGGTDTQY
TRBV7-2 ASSFLPRETGQGFGEQF
TRBV28 ASSRGTAITKQY
TRBV6-5 ASSYEERGATDTQY
TRBV29-1 SVEGGGTGSSYGYT
TRBV11-2 ASSPTGLAGLETQY
TRBV9 ASSPHPDGNEQY
TRBV6-2/TRBV6-3 ASSYGGTSRYEQY
TRBV12-3/TRBV12-4 ATLGSTYEQY
TRBV5-1 ASSLVSRSSNEQF
TRBV6-6 ASSYDSKGGEQY
TRBV6-1 ASSDLQGPNTEAF
TRBV5-1 ASSVRGSGANVLT
TRBV28 ASKRASGETYEQY
TRBV7-9 ASSRGGAFGYT
TRBV5-1 ASSFRGQGFTDTQY
TRBV6-2/TRBV6-3 ATRGGNEQF
TRBV5-1 ASSLTGTGSEQF
TRBV4-1 ASSQSLGRDTQY
TRBV7-2 ASSEGTSGASYNEQF
TRBV6-6 AAAPPSYGYT
TRBV12-3/TRBV12-4 ASSTLPRSGTEAF
TRBV20-1 SAPDPTGGYEQY
TRBV25-1 ASSEFGVRETQY
TRBV11-2 ASSPWDRGTHEQY
TRBV5-1 ASSLIWGGEQY